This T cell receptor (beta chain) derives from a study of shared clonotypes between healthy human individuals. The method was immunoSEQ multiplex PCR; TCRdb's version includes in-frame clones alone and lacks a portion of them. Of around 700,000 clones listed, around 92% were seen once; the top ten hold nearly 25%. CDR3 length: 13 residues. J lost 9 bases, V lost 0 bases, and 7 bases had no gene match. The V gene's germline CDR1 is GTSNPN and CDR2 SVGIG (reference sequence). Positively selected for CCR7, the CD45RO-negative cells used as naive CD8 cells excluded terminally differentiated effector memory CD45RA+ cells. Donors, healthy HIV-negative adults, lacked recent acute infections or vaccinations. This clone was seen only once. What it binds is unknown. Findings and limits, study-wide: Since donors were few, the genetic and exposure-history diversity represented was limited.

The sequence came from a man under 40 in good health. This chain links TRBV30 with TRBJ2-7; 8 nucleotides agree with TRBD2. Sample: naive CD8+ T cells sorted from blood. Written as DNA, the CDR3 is TGTGCCTGGAGTGTACCGGGAGGGCCCACGCAGTACTTC. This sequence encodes CAWSVPGGPTQYF.